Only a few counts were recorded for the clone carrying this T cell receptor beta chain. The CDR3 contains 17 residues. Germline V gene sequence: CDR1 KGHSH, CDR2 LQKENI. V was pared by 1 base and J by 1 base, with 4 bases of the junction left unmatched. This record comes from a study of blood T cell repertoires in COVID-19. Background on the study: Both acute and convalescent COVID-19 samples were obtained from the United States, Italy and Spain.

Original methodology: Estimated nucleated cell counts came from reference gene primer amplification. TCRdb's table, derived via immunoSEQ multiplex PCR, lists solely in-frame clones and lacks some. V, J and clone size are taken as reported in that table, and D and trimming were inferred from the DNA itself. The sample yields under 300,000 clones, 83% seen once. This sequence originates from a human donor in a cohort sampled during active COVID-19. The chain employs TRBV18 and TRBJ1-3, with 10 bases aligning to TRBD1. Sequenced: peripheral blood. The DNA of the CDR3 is TGTGCCAGCTCACCACGGGACAGGGGTGGTTCTGGAAACACCATATATTTT. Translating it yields CASSPRDRGGSGNTIYF.